This TCR beta chain was sequenced for a study of blood T cell repertoires in COVID-19. In the original analysis: From reference gene primer amplification, estimates of nucleated cell counts were derived. Clones were sequenced by immunoSEQ multiplex PCR, and TCRdb holds only the in-frame ones, with some missing. D and trimming were read from the DNA, whereas the V and J calls and clone size are those reported in that table. The top ten hold under 2.5% of the sample, which has a few hundred thousand clones, 70% to 90% seen once. CDR1 and CDR2 (germline): SGHTA, FQGNSA. The ends lost 4 bases at V and 5 bases at J; junction bases unmatched: 8. The CDR3 length is 16 residues. Cohort placement rested on clinical history that participants reported themselves.

The specimen was PBMCs or T cells enriched from blood (not recorded which). The chain combines TRBV7-2 with TRBJ2-2; 9 nucleotides align to TRBD2. The source is a woman aged 45-60 years who had recovered from COVID-19. CDR3 in amino acids: CASSSSGAGGTGELFF. The CDR3, as DNA: TGTGCCAGCAGCTCTAGCGGGGCAGGAGGGACCGGGGAGCTGTTTTTT.